This record looks at one TCR beta chain sequence and its context. Its target is unknown. TCRdb passed the 5' RACE reads through MiXCR, listing each CDR3 protein once. The sample yields more than 400,000 distinct CDR3 sequences, around 15% seen once. These data are taken from a study of identical twins. Study conclusions and caveats: It was cross-sectional statistical analysis, not following the same donors, that the conclusions relied on.

These data are also associated with another study on yellow fever vaccine responses in identical twins. That report adds: The authors reported partly convergent, partly personalized vaccine responses in identical twins.

The source of this sequence is a woman under 30 in good health. The sample comprised CD4+ T cells sorted from blood.

The CDR3 reads CASSLSFPPISRETQYF. Here the CDR3 DNA reads TGTGCCAGCAGCTTGTCTTTCCCACCTATTTCAAGGGAGACCCAGTACTTC. V is TRBV5-5 and J is TRBJ2-5; D remains ambiguous. The CDR3 is made up of 17 amino acids. Trimming left V 1 base short and J 5 bases short, with 21 bases between. Germline CDR1 and CDR2: SGHKS and YYEKEE (reference sequence).